This TCR beta chain originates from a study of cytomegalovirus exposure and HLA in healthy donors. Overall study results and limits: Productive status was seen about 87% or about 30% of the time for most TCR beta V segments in an earlier analysis.

This clone has more than one count but fewer than ten. Antigen specificity is unknown. The V gene lost 1 base and the J gene lost 4 bases, with 16 bases spanning the gap. This CDR3 region has 17 residues. Germline values: CDR1 LGHNA, CDR2 YSLEER. PCR involved 60 Vbeta and 13 Jbeta primers. Study processing details: A later analysis tallied some 80 million unique TCR beta chains, around 12 million of them shared. Using immunoSEQ multiplex PCR, the repertoire was profiled, and TCRdb retains in-frame clones only, with some absent. V and J calls and clone size are copied from that table; D and trimming were computed from the DNA. The sample records about 190,000 clones, roughly 83% being singletons.

The TCR originated in a boy under 18 in good health and CMV-seronegative. Material: PBMCs. The V gene is TRBV4-3, the J gene TRBJ1-4; TRBD1 might be the D (5 bases). CDR3 sequence: CASSQARGGRGNEKLFF. The CDR3 nucleotides are TGCGCCAGCAGCCAAGCCCGCGGGGGGAGGGGTAATGAAAAACTGTTTTTT.